The 23 T cell receptor beta chains in this list originate from one sample, sequenced in a study of blood T cell repertoires in COVID-19. Repertoires were generated with immunoSEQ multiplex PCR, while TCRdb's copy carries only in-frame clones and drops some. This table has under 300,000 clones, 86% appearing once. The source material was PBMCs or T cells enriched from blood (not recorded which). The receptors shown here come from a young man who had recovered from COVID-19.

The V gene is TRBV7-9, the J gene TRBJ2-7; TRBD2 might be the D (6 bases). Germline CDR1 reads SEHNR; CDR2 reads FQNEAQ (reference sequence). V shed 3 bases and J shed 2 bases, with 14 bases lying between them. This CDR3 is built from 15 residues. The CDR3 reads CASSFQAGGTYEQYF. CDR3 in DNA: TGTGCCAGCAGCTTTCAAGCGGGTGGGACCTACGAGCAGTACTTC.

This rearrangement joins TRBV7-2 to TRBJ2-5; 7 bases map to TRBD1. CDR3 size: 16 residues. J gave up 10 bases and V 6 bases, and 20 bases lay outside the gene matches. The germline V gene has CDR1 SGHTA and CDR2 FQGNSA. CDR3 protein: CASSRGTALPKMVQYF. The CDR3 DNA follows: TGTGCCAGCAGTCGAGGGACAGCCCTCCCCAAGATGGTCCAGTACTTC. Together with reference TRBV7-2 and TRBJ2-5, the CDR3 gives the full variable domain: GAGVSQSPSNKVTEKGKDVELRCDPISGHTALYWYRQSLGQGLEFLIYFQGNSAPDKSGLPSDRFSAERTGGSVSTLTIQRTQQEDSAVYLCASSRGTALPKMVQYFGPGTRLLVL.

The CDR3 is CASKRGQETQYF. For the CDR3, the DNA is TGTGCCAGCAAACGGGGACAAGAGACCCAGTACTTC. This chain links TRBV6-5 with TRBJ2-5; possibly TRBD2 for D (5 bases). This CDR3 spans 12 amino acids. V lost 7 bases and J 2 bases, leaving 8 bases between the germline ends. CDR1 and CDR2 from the germline V gene are MNHEY and SVGAGI.

The J gene is TRBJ1-1, the V gene TRBV7-9, with 8 bases lining up with TRBD1. Germline V gives CDR1 SEHNR, CDR2 FQNEAQ (reference sequence). J gave up 6 bases and V 4 bases, and 10 bases lay outside the gene matches. The CDR3 length is 15 residues. CDR3 in DNA: TGTGCCAGCAGCTCCTCAGGGGGCCTGTCCGCTGAAGCTTTCTTT. This sequence encodes CASSSSGGLSAEAFF. Based on the CDR3 plus reference TRBV7-9 and TRBJ1-1, the full variable domain is DTGVSQNPRHKITKRGQNVTFRCDPISEHNRLYWYRQTLGQGPEFLTYFQNEAQLEKSRLLSDRFSAERPKGSFSTLEIQRTEQGDSAMYLCASSSSGGLSAEAFFGQGTRLTVV.

The chain combines TRBV11-2 with TRBJ2-1; 7 bases are shared with TRBD2. The CDR3 is made up of 15 amino acids. Germline V lookup: CDR1 SGHAT, CDR2 FQNNGV. V gave up 5 bases and J gave up 5 bases; unmatched junction bases: 9. For the CDR3, the DNA is TGTGCCAGCAGCCCGGCCGGGACTACCAACAATGAGCAGTTCTTC. Translated: CASSPAGTTNNEQFF.

This chain uses TRBV6-5 with TRBJ2-5; D call uncertain. Germline V lookup: CDR1 MNHEY, CDR2 SVGAGI. The V and J ends lost 6 bases and 1 base respectively, with 9 bases between them. This CDR3 is built from 13 residues. The CDR3 sequence is CASRAVGQETQYF. CDR3 bases: TGTGCCAGCAGGGCAGTTGGCCAAGAGACCCAGTACTTC.

The J gene is TRBJ1-2, the V gene TRBV5-8; D may be TRBD1 (5 bases). Between the trimmed V and J ends, which lost 2 bases and 10 bases, there was a span of 9 bases. CDR1 is SGHTS and CDR2 is YDEGEE in the germline V gene. CDR3 length equals 11 residues. In DNA, the CDR3 is TGTGCCAGCAGCTTCGGAGGGACCTACACCTTC. Translated: CASSFGGTYTF. Drawing the rest from reference TRBV5-8 and TRBJ1-2, the complete variable domain is EAGVTQSPTHLIKTRGQQATLRCSPISGHTSVYWYQQALGLGLQFLLWYDEGEERNRGNFPPRFSGRQFPNYSSELNVNALELEDSALYLCASSFGGTYTFGSGTRLTVV.

The gene calls are TRBV3-1 (or the pseudogene TRBV3-2) and TRBJ1-2; 7 bases are shared with TRBD1. V was clipped by 0 bases and J by 8 bases; unmatched bases: 12. The CDR3 is 16 residues long. The germline CDR1 and CDR2 sequences are LGHDT and YNNKEL (reference sequence). In nucleotides, the CDR3 is TGTGCCAGCAGCCAAGAACAACAGGGGACCGGAGCGGGCTACACCTTC. Amino acid sequence: CASSQEQQGTGAGYTF.

The V and J genes are TRBV5-4 and TRBJ1-2; 7 bases map to TRBD1. The CDR3 is made up of 14 amino acids. The J segment lost 7 bases and the V segment lost 2 bases, leaving 8 bases of the junction unmatched. From germline, CDR1 is SGHNT and CDR2 YYREEE (reference sequence). The CDR3: CASSFEGTVSGYTF. DNA of the CDR3: TGTGCCAGCAGCTTCGAAGGGACAGTAAGTGGCTACACCTTC.

This sequence joins TRBV11-2 and TRBJ2-1; 11 bases line up with TRBD2. The length of the CDR3 is 15 residues. With V trimmed by 5 bases and J by 6 bases, 6 bases remained unmatched. Per the germline V gene, CDR1 is SGHAT and CDR2 is FQNNGV. As DNA, the CDR3 is TGTGCCAGCAGCCCCGGGACTAGCGGTATCAATGAGCAGTTCTTC. It encodes CASSPGTSGINEQFF.

This clone has a single count. The gene calls are TRBV6-1 and TRBJ2-3; TRBD1 aligns across 7 bases. The germline V gene encodes CDR1 MNHNS and CDR2 SASEGT. V shed 6 bases and J 7 bases; nucleotides not matched to a gene: 7. The length of the CDR3 is 13 residues. The CDR3 reads CASRKGASNTQYF. The CDR3, as DNA: TGTGCCAGCAGGAAGGGGGCCTCCAATACGCAGTATTTT.

This clone came up a few times. V usage is TRBV5-8 and J usage is TRBJ1-6; D unclear. CDR1 is SGHTS and CDR2 is YDEGEE in the germline V gene. The CDR3 loop spans 17 amino acids. V lost 4 bases to trimming and J lost 0 bases, with 14 bases between them. CDR3 region: CASSPVGGSSYNSPLHF. Here the CDR3 DNA reads TGTGCCAGCAGCCCCGTGGGAGGGAGCTCCTATAATTCACCCCTCCACTTT.

The V call is TRBV19, the J call TRBJ1-5; TRBD1 matches at 7 bases. V lost 7 bases and J lost 6; bases outside the gene matches: 6. Germline loops: CDR1 LNHDA, CDR2 SQIVND (reference sequence). The CDR3 totals 13 residues. The CDR3 coding sequence is TGTGCCAGTAAGGAGACAGGGCGTCAGCCCCAGCATTTT. It encodes CASKETGRQPQHF.

The chain carries TRBV3-1 (or the pseudogene TRBV3-2) and TRBJ2-7; 14 bases agree with TRBD2. CDR1 and CDR2 (germline): LGHDT, YNNKEL (reference sequence). V gave up 2 bases and J gave up 4 bases; unmatched junction bases: 13. The CDR3 is 19 amino acids. The CDR3 sequence: CASSQLVSGLAGGRYEQYF. In DNA form, the CDR3 reads TGTGCCAGCAGCCAATTGGTATCAGGACTAGCGGGGGGAAGGTACGAGCAGTACTTC.

CDR3: CASSPGLAGVSGANVLTF. The DNA of the CDR3 is TGTGCCAGCAGCCCCGGACTAGCGGGAGTCTCTGGGGCCAACGTCCTGACTTTC. The chain carries TRBV4-2 and TRBJ2-6, with 13 bases matching TRBD2. This CDR3 region has 18 residues. CDR1 and CDR2 (germline): LGHNA, YNFKEQ. V was clipped by 4 bases and J by 0 bases; unmatched bases: 3.

The chain combines TRBV11-3 with TRBJ2-2; 8 bases fit TRBD1. This CDR3 has 20 residues. Germline values: CDR1 SGHNT, CDR2 YENEEA. Trimming took 3 bases from V and 0 from J; bases not matched to a gene: 15. CDR3 bases: TGTGCCAGCAGCTTCACCCTCATCTGGACAGGGCCGACGAACACCGGGGAGCTGTTTTTT. Translating it yields CASSFTLIWTGPTNTGELFF.

V gene TRBV6-1 combines with J gene TRBJ1-2; D ambiguous. This CDR3 has 15 residues. Per germline, CDR1 MNHNS and CDR2 SASEGT. The germline V and J ends were trimmed by 2 bases and 2 bases, with 12 bases remaining between them. The CDR3 sequence: CASSESHTPNYGYTF. The CDR3, as DNA: TGTGCCAGCAGTGAATCCCACACCCCCAACTATGGCTACACCTTC.

The rearrangement uses TRBV19 and TRBJ2-1; 10 nucleotides line up with TRBD2. Germline CDR1 reads LNHDA; CDR2 reads SQIVND (reference sequence). CDR3 size: 16 residues. With 1 base clipped from V and 10 bases from J, the junction kept 10 bases outside the gene matches. In DNA, the CDR3 is TGTGCCAGTAGTATAGGGCTAGCGGGGGTACAATGGGAGCAGTTCTTC. Its translation is CASSIGLAGVQWEQFF.

V gene TRBV6-5 combines with J gene TRBJ2-7; 8 bases map to TRBD1. J was trimmed by 6 bases and V by 2 bases; bases with no gene match: 3. This CDR3 spans 13 amino acids. Germline lookup yields CDR1 MNHEY and CDR2 SVGAGI. The CDR3 DNA reads TGTGCCAGCAGTTACACAACAGGGGGCGAGCAGTACTTC. Translation: CASSYTTGGEQYF.

The chain uses TRBV30 and TRBJ1-1, with D unclear. V lost 3 bases and J lost 6, with 8 bases in between. Germline CDR1 reads GTSNPN; CDR2 reads SVGIG (reference sequence). The CDR3 sequence is 11 residues long. CDR3 bases: TGTGCCTGGAGCTCAGGCCCTGAAGCTTTCTTT. Translating it yields CAWSSGPEAFF.

The chain links TRBV18 to TRBJ2-5; D may be TRBD1 (6 bases). Trimming took off 3 bases at V and 4 bases at J, with 9 bases between the two ends. Germline V gives CDR1 KGHSH, CDR2 LQKENI. This CDR3 spans 13 amino acids. In DNA, the CDR3 is TGTGCCAGCTCACCGGGACACCTAGAGACCCAGTACTTC. Its protein product is CASSPGHLETQYF.

The chain employs TRBV6-5 and TRBJ1-1, with D perhaps TRBD1 (5 bases). The CDR3 loop spans 15 amino acids. V was clipped by 0 bases and J by 4 bases, with 12 bases between them. CDR1 is MNHEY, CDR2 SVGAGI, per germline. The CDR3 reads CASSYSRGPSTEAFF. The CDR3 region has the DNA TGTGCCAGCAGTTACTCGCGGGGACCGAGCACTGAAGCTTTCTTT.

The chain links TRBV3-1 (or the pseudogene TRBV3-2) to TRBJ2-7, with D possibly being TRBD2 (5 bases). The germline CDR1 and CDR2 sequences are LGHDT and YNNKEL (reference sequence). The CDR3 is 13 residues long. The ends were cut back, 1 base at V and 6 bases at J, with 10 bases in the middle. CDR3 nucleotides: TGTGCCAGCAGCCAAGTCCGGGGATCCGAGCAGTACTTC. It encodes CASSQVRGSEQYF.